The clone carrying this T cell receptor beta chain was counted between two and nine times. This specimen comes from a study of blood T cells in healthy people across ages. Sample-barcoded 5' priming and a J-beta primer mix drove a second PCR of 7 to 11 cycles. MiXCR, run by TCRdb on the 5' RACE reads, gives a single entry per CDR3 protein. The sample has 790,000 or so distinct CDR3 sequences; 35% to 60% are singletons. Germline CDR1 SGHRS, CDR2 YFSETQ. V was shortened by 4 bases and J by 3 bases, with 14 bases between the two germline ends. This CDR3 is built from 14 residues. Sequenced input: blood. The gene calls are TRBV5-1 and TRBJ2-7; maybe TRBD2 (7 bases). The sequence derives from an elderly man in good health. The CDR3 DNA reads TGCGCCAGCAGCCCGGGGGGCCGGGTCTACGAGCAGTACTTC. Protein product: CASSPGGRVYEQYF.